This is a list of T cell receptor beta chains from one sample in a study of neoadjuvant anti-PD-1 for oral cavity cancer. The data were produced by immunoSEQ multiplex PCR, yet TCRdb's version contains in-frame clones alone and is incomplete. This sample has approximately 67,000 clones, with 80% to 90% found just once. The sequencing used PBMCs, collected before nivolumab (anti-PD-1) treatment. These TCRs come from a person between 35 and 79 years old with oral cavity squamous cell carcinoma. Each CDR3 is given with its conserved first and last residue. Fields, in order: D gene, J gene, clone size, CDR3 length, V gene, CDR3 DNA, CDR3 protein. A D gene is named only where the DNA matches it firmly. Clone size is shown for a subset of rows, as once, few, many or a class of expanded clone.

D: TRBD2
J: TRBJ2-2
size: -
length: 15
V: TRBV25-1
DNA: TGTGCCAGCAAGCGGGGCGGGGTTGACACCGGGGAGCTGTTTTTT
CDR3: CASKRGGVDTGELFF

D: TRBD1
J: TRBJ2-2
size: -
length: 16
V: TRBV10-3
DNA: TGTGCCATCAGTGGCCTGACAGGGGGCCTTGCCGGGGAGCTGTTTTTT
CDR3: CAISGLTGGLAGELFF

D: -
J: TRBJ2-1
size: -
length: 15
V: TRBV9
DNA: TGTGCCAGCAGCGTAGAGGGGGGAACCTACAATGAGCAGTTCTTC
CDR3: CASSVEGGTYNEQFF

D: TRBD1
J: TRBJ1-5
size: -
length: 15
V: TRBV15
DNA: TGTGCCACCCAGCGGGACAGAGGGCACAATCAGCCCCAGCATTTT
CDR3: CATQRDRGHNQPQHF

D: TRBD1
J: TRBJ1-2
size: -
length: 14
V: TRBV5-1
DNA: TGCGCCAGCAGCCGCGGGACAGAGTTGTATGGCTACACCTTC
CDR3: CASSRGTELYGYTF

D: TRBD2
J: TRBJ2-1
size: -
length: 15
V: TRBV5-6
DNA: TGTGCCAGCAGCGGGACTAGCGGGGGGGCCGGTGAGCAGTTCTTC
CDR3: CASSGTSGGAGEQFF

D: -
J: TRBJ2-7
size: -
length: 14
V: TRBV19
DNA: TGTGCCAGTAGTATAAGGGCAGGTCGAGACGAGCAGTACTTC
CDR3: CASSIRAGRDEQYF

D: -
J: TRBJ1-1
size: -
length: 16
V: TRBV27
DNA: TGTGCCAGCAGTTTAAGGTGGGAGGAATTGAACACTGAAGCTTTCTTT
CDR3: CASSLRWEELNTEAFF

D: -
J: TRBJ1-2
size: few
length: 13
V: TRBV5-1
DNA: TGCGCCAGCAGCTTTGACAGAATCTATGGCTACACCTTC
CDR3: CASSFDRIYGYTF

D: -
J: TRBJ1-1
size: -
length: 14
V: TRBV30
DNA: TGTGCCTGGAGTGTACTAGGTGGGGGGACTGAAGCTTTCTTT
CDR3: CAWSVLGGGTEAFF

D: -
J: TRBJ2-7
size: -
length: 14
V: TRBV18
DNA: TGTGCCAGCTCACCAAGGGACAACTCCTACGAGCAGTACTTC
CDR3: CASSPRDNSYEQYF

D: -
J: TRBJ1-1
size: -
length: 12
V: TRBV11-2
DNA: TGTGCCAGCAGCTGGGCATCAGGGAAGGCTTTCTTT
CDR3: CASSWASGKAFF

D: TRBD1
J: TRBJ2-7
size: once
length: 14
V: TRBV7-2
DNA: TGTGCCAGCAGCTTGGCGGGACAGGTCTACGAGCAGTACTTC
CDR3: CASSLAGQVYEQYF

D: TRBD1
J: TRBJ1-1
size: -
length: 12
V: TRBV7-8
DNA: TGTGCCAGCAGCCCGCGGACAGGGAAAGCTTTCTTT
CDR3: CASSPRTGKAFF

D: TRBD2
J: TRBJ2-1
size: -
length: 15
V: TRBV7-8
DNA: TGTGCCAGCAGCTTAGAACTAGCGGGAGCATTTGAGCAGTTCTTC
CDR3: CASSLELAGAFEQFF

D: TRBD1
J: TRBJ2-7
size: -
length: 14
V: TRBV28
DNA: TGTGCCAGCAGTTTCTTAGGGGGCAGGTACGAGCAGTACTTC
CDR3: CASSFLGGRYEQYF

D: -
J: TRBJ1-5
size: -
length: 21
V: TRBV7-8
DNA: TGTGCCAGCAGCTTAGCTCGGTTTCTGGGGGCGGCTTTAACGAGCAATCAGCCCCAGCATTTT
CDR3: CASSLARFLGAALTSNQPQHF

D: TRBD1
J: TRBJ1-1
size: once
length: 15
V: TRBV7-9
DNA: TGTGCCAGCAGCCGGGACAGGGGGCCCGGCACTGAAGCTTTCTTT
CDR3: CASSRDRGPGTEAFF

D: -
J: TRBJ2-7
size: -
length: 12
V: TRBV25-1
DNA: TGTGCCAGCAGTCCCAACTCCTACGAGCAGTACTTC
CDR3: CASSPNSYEQYF

D: -
J: TRBJ1-4
size: -
length: 15
V: TRBV11-2
DNA: TGTGCCAGCAGCTTAGATCAAGGTCGGCTAGAAAAACTGTTTTTT
CDR3: CASSLDQGRLEKLFF

D: -
J: TRBJ2-1
size: -
length: 16
V: TRBV11-1
DNA: TGTGCCAGCAGCTTTGGAGGTCCCTTCTCCTACAATGAGCAGTTCTTC
CDR3: CASSFGGPFSYNEQFF

D: TRBD1
J: TRBJ1-2
size: -
length: 13
V: TRBV7-9
DNA: TGTGCCAGCAGCCAAGGGACAGTCTATGGCTACACCTTC
CDR3: CASSQGTVYGYTF

D: -
J: TRBJ1-4
size: once
length: 13
V: TRBV5-4
DNA: TGTGCCAGCAGCGTGTGGACACACGAAAAACTGTTTTTT
CDR3: CASSVWTHEKLFF

D: -
J: TRBJ1-1
size: -
length: 12
V: TRBV29-1
DNA: TGCAGCGTTGAAGATCTCGGGTTTCGAGCTTTCTTT
CDR3: CSVEDLGFRAFF

D: -
J: TRBJ2-1
size: few
length: 13
V: TRBV5-5
DNA: TGTGCCAGCAGCTCCGGACAGAACAATGAGCAGTTCTTC
CDR3: CASSSGQNNEQFF

D: -
J: TRBJ1-2
size: -
length: 16
V: TRBV11-2
DNA: TGTGCCAGCAGCTTAGATTTGGCAGCGTCTAACTATGGCTACACCTTC
CDR3: CASSLDLAASNYGYTF

D: -
J: TRBJ1-2
size: -
length: 14
V: TRBV7-2
DNA: TGTGCCAGCAGCTTACAGGGGAACGGCTATGGCTACACCTTC
CDR3: CASSLQGNGYGYTF

D: -
J: TRBJ2-1
size: -
length: 15
V: TRBV6-6
DNA: TGTGCCAGCAGGGACAGCTTTAGCTCCTACAATGAGCAGTTCTTC
CDR3: CASRDSFSSYNEQFF

D: -
J: TRBJ1-2
size: -
length: 14
V: TRBV7-9
DNA: TGTGCCAGCAGGCTCGAAACAGGGTCGGGGGGCTACACCTTC
CDR3: CASRLETGSGGYTF

D: -
J: TRBJ2-5
size: -
length: 16
V: TRBV5-5
DNA: TGTGCCAGCAGCTCCCAGTGGGGACTGACCAAAGAGACCCAGTACTTC
CDR3: CASSSQWGLTKETQYF

D: -
J: TRBJ1-5
size: -
length: 15
V: TRBV2
DNA: TGTGCCAGCAGTCTCCCGGCCAGGATTAATCAGCCCCAGCATTTT
CDR3: CASSLPARINQPQHF

D: -
J: TRBJ1-6
size: -
length: 16
V: TRBV2
DNA: TGTGCCAGCAGCCTTGGAGTAAGGGGAAGGGACTCACCCCTCCACTTT
CDR3: CASSLGVRGRDSPLHF

D: TRBD1
J: TRBJ2-7
size: -
length: 15
V: TRBV15
DNA: TGTGCCACCGTAGGAACTACAGGGGACTCCTACGAGCAGTACTTC
CDR3: CATVGTTGDSYEQYF

D: -
J: TRBJ1-5
size: -
length: 15
V: TRBV6-1
DNA: TGTGCCAGCAGTGAAGGGAGGCAGAGCAATCAGCCCCAGCATTTT
CDR3: CASSEGRQSNQPQHF

D: -
J: TRBJ1-1
size: -
length: 14
V: TRBV9
DNA: TGTGCCAGCAGCGTAGAGCCGGAAAACACTGAAGCTTTCTTT
CDR3: CASSVEPENTEAFF

D: TRBD1
J: TRBJ1-2
size: -
length: 14
V: TRBV9
DNA: TGTGCCAGCAGCGTAGTTCCAGGGGGCGAAGGCTACACCTTC
CDR3: CASSVVPGGEGYTF

D: -
J: TRBJ1-6
size: -
length: 14
V: TRBV9
DNA: TGTGCCAGCAGCACCGGGAGGGTTGATTCACCCCTCCACTTT
CDR3: CASSTGRVDSPLHF

D: -
J: TRBJ2-3
size: few
length: 15
V: TRBV11-3
DNA: TGTGCCAGCAGCCCGGGACTCGGGAGCGCAGATACGCAGTATTTT
CDR3: CASSPGLGSADTQYF

D: TRBD1
J: TRBJ1-3
size: -
length: 18
V: TRBV29-1
DNA: TGCAGCATTGAAACATATGCGACAGGGTTCACGTCTGGAAACACCATATATTTT
CDR3: CSIETYATGFTSGNTIYF

D: -
J: TRBJ2-5
size: -
length: 13
V: TRBV5-5
DNA: TGTGCCAGCAGCTTGTACAACCAAGAGACCCAGTACTTC
CDR3: CASSLYNQETQYF

D: -
J: TRBJ2-7
size: -
length: 12
V: TRBV5-1
DNA: TGCGCCAGCAGCAAGGACTCCTACGAGCAGTACTTC
CDR3: CASSKDSYEQYF

D: -
J: TRBJ1-1
size: -
length: 14
V: TRBV14
DNA: TGTGCCAGCAGCCAACTCGGTAGGGGCCAGGGAGCTTTCTTT
CDR3: CASSQLGRGQGAFF

D: TRBD1
J: TRBJ1-2
size: -
length: 17
V: TRBV11-2
DNA: TGTGCCAGCAGTCTCGGTAGGGGGCAGAAGGGTAACTATGGCTACACCTTC
CDR3: CASSLGRGQKGNYGYTF

D: -
J: TRBJ2-7
size: medium-sized
length: 14
V: TRBV5-5
DNA: TGTGCCAGCAGCTTGGCCGGGCAGACTTACGAGCAGTACTTC
CDR3: CASSLAGQTYEQYF

D: TRBD1
J: TRBJ2-7
size: -
length: 12
V: TRBV19
DNA: TGTGCCAGTAGGACAGGGCCGGACGAGCAGTACTTC
CDR3: CASRTGPDEQYF

D: TRBD1
J: TRBJ1-3
size: few
length: 14
V: TRBV6-1
DNA: TGTGCCAGCAGAATGGACAGGGCGGGAGACACCATATATTTT
CDR3: CASRMDRAGDTIYF

D: -
J: TRBJ2-5
size: -
length: 15
V: TRBV18
DNA: TGTGCCAGCTCACCACCGAGAGCGAGGGGAGAGACCCAGTACTTC
CDR3: CASSPPRARGETQYF

D: -
J: TRBJ2-1
size: few
length: 12
V: TRBV2
DNA: TGTGCCAGCCTCCGCGCGTTCAATGAGCAGTTCTTC
CDR3: CASLRAFNEQFF

D: -
J: TRBJ2-1
size: -
length: 16
V: TRBV6-1
DNA: TGTGCCAGCAGTGAAACTAGCTTGAGCTCCTACAATGAGCAGTTCTTC
CDR3: CASSETSLSSYNEQFF

D: -
J: TRBJ1-1
size: -
length: 13
V: TRBV5-1
DNA: TGCGCCAGCAGCTTGGGGGGGAACACTGAAGCTTTCTTT
CDR3: CASSLGGNTEAFF

D: -
J: TRBJ1-1
size: -
length: 12
V: TRBV7-8
DNA: TGTGCCAGCAGCTTAGATTCGTTTGAAGCTTTCTTT
CDR3: CASSLDSFEAFF

D: -
J: TRBJ2-1
size: few
length: 18
V: TRBV12-5
DNA: TGTGCTAGTGGTTTGGTATGGCAACCGGACGGCTCCTACAATGAGCAGTTCTTC
CDR3: CASGLVWQPDGSYNEQFF

D: -
J: TRBJ1-2
size: -
length: 15
V: TRBV19
DNA: TGTGCCAGTAGTATCGGGCTGACAGCTAACTATGGCTACACCTTC
CDR3: CASSIGLTANYGYTF

D: -
J: TRBJ2-3
size: -
length: 16
V: TRBV11-3
DNA: TGTGCCAGCAGCTCTAGTCTGGGGATCGAAGGAGATACGCAGTATTTT
CDR3: CASSSSLGIEGDTQYF

D: -
J: TRBJ2-7
size: -
length: 14
V: TRBV9
DNA: TGTGCCAGCAGCGCACAGGAAAGCTCCTACGAGCAGTACTTC
CDR3: CASSAQESSYEQYF

D: -
J: TRBJ2-7
size: -
length: 12
V: TRBV10-2
DNA: TGCGCCAGCAGCGACAGCGGTAGCGAGCAGTACTTC
CDR3: CASSDSGSEQYF

D: -
J: TRBJ2-3
size: -
length: 14
V: TRBV15
DNA: TGTGCCACCAGCAGAGAACAGCGCACAGATACGCAGTATTTT
CDR3: CATSREQRTDTQYF